This T cell receptor (beta chain) was documented in a study of graft-versus-host responses after intestinal transplantation. In the study overall: The study gave all recipients anti-thymocyte globulin induction, then tacrolimus and steroids for approximately 3 years. Study-level points and caveats: Declining HvG levels early post-transplant were linked to peak circulating GvH clone levels.

Germline CDR1 is MNHEY and CDR2 is SMNVEV (reference sequence). The junction had 8 bases not matched to a gene; V was cut back by 6 bases and J by 5 bases. There are 14 residues in the CDR3. The authors plated around 200,000 CFSE-labeled responder cells with around 200,000 irradiated, violet-dye-labeled stimulator cells. CFSE-low proliferating responders, CD3+CD4+ and CD3+CD8+, were sorted post-reaction. Assay: immunoSEQ multiplex PCR; the TCRdb copy retains only in-frame clones and omits some. Of some 14,000 clones detected, approximately 30% appear once; the ten largest clones hold approximately 2%.

This specimen was alloreactive CD8+ T cells from a mixed lymphocyte reaction culture, taken before intestinal transplant. Described subset: CFSE-low proliferating T cells sorted from roughly 6-day pre-transplant mixed lymphocyte reaction (GvH or HvG direction). The genes are TRBV27 and TRBJ2-7; 9 positions agree with TRBD2. The TCR sequence derives from a human patient who received an intestinal transplant. The CDR3 sequence is CASRSGLAINEQYF. CDR3 DNA sequence: TGTGCCAGCAGATCCGGACTAGCGATCAACGAGCAGTACTTC.